This record concerns one T cell receptor (beta chain) sequence. Generated by immunoSEQ multiplex PCR, the TCRdb table keeps only in-frame clones and is missing some. In the table there are 8,400 or so clones, less than 70% of which are singletons. In germline, CDR1 is ENHRY, CDR2 SYGVKD. The CDR3 length is 16 residues. V shed 0 bases and J shed 0 bases, with 11 bases lying between them. Treatment given: randomized to nivolumab then ipilimumab (arm A) or the reverse (arm B). Sorted cells were live CD3+CD8+, lacking CD19 and CD56, from PBMCs. These data originate in a study of sequential checkpoint blockade in melanoma. As for the study in general: Patients were randomized 1:1 to nivolumab-then-ipilimumab or ipilimumab-then-nivolumab first-line. After both sequences, patients received maintenance nivolumab.

The source material was CD8+ T cells sorted from blood (inferred from file names), sampled from a patient given nivolumab and ipilimumab in sequence. The V call is TRBV10-3, the J call TRBJ1-1; tentatively, D is TRBD1 (6 bases). The clonotype originates from a human patient with melanoma. Some clones in this sample may be carry-over from other donors' samples. The CDR3 spells CAISESTGRLNTEAFF. The CDR3 DNA is TGTGCCATCAGTGAGTCAACAGGGCGATTGAACACTGAAGCTTTCTTT.